The sample holds one count of the clone carrying this T cell receptor beta chain. The record originates from a study of blood T cell repertoires in COVID-19. Background on the study: The origin of the acute and convalescent COVID-19 samples was the United States, Italy and Spain.

This CDR3 is built from 13 residues. Germline CDR1 and CDR2: MNHEY and SVGEGT. V was shortened by 4 bases and J by 6 bases, with 10 bases between the two germline ends. The authors' processing: Using reference gene primer amplification, nucleated cell counts were estimated. Clones were read by immunoSEQ multiplex PCR, and TCRdb kept only the in-frame ones, dropping some. The V and J calls and clone size come from that table; D and trimming were worked out from the DNA. The sample lists 200,000 to 250,000 clones, 70% to 90% occurring once. The chain couples TRBV6-2 or TRBV6-3 to TRBJ1-5; D perhaps matches TRBD1 (5 bases). The specimen sequenced was peripheral blood. The sequence derives from a woman aged 18-29 years who had recovered from COVID-19. The CDR3 sequence: CASSSRQLQPQHF. CDR3 coding DNA: TGTGCCAGCAGTTCCCGACAGCTTCAGCCCCAGCATTTT.